This is a list of T cell receptor beta chains from one sample in a study of blood T cell repertoires in COVID-19. Repertoires were generated with immunoSEQ multiplex PCR, while TCRdb's copy carries only in-frame clones and drops some. The data hold fewer than 600,000 clones, with 85% to 90% observed a single time. Sequencing was done on a sample of peripheral blood. These receptor sequences come from a man aged 18 to 35 with COVID-19, enrolled during active disease. Each CDR3 is given with its conserved first and last residue. The D gene is left open where the match is weak. Clone size, where shown, is once, few, many, or a class for clones that have expanded.

>TRBJ1-1|TRBV24-1|-|-
CATSDSKTTAQNTEAFF
TGTGCCACCAGTGATTCCAAAACGACAGCCCAGAACACTGAAGCTTTCTTT
>TRBJ2-1|TRBV24-1|TRBD2|-
CATSGPLAGKTYNEQFF
TGTGCCACCAGTGGGCCCCTAGCGGGCAAGACCTACAATGAGCAGTTCTTC
>TRBJ1-6|TRBV5-1|-|once
CASSLESSSYNSPLHF
TGCGCCAGCAGCTTGGAATCGAGCTCCTATAATTCACCCCTCCACTTT
>TRBJ2-7|TRBV19|TRBD1|-
CASSMNRGNEQYF
TGTGCCAGTAGTATGAACAGGGGGAACGAGCAGTACTTC
>TRBJ2-7|TRBV7-8|-|-
CASSLVSRAYEQYF
TGTGCCAGCAGCTTAGTTTCGAGAGCCTACGAGCAGTACTTC
>TRBJ1-5|TRBV24-1|TRBD1|-
CATSQGANQPQHF
TGTGCCACCAGCCAGGGGGCGAATCAGCCCCAGCATTTT
>TRBJ2-3|TRBV11-3|TRBD1|-
CASSRGPTDTQYF
TGTGCCAGCTCAAGGGGGCCGACAGATACGCAGTATTTT
>TRBJ2-5|TRBV6-5|TRBD2|-
CASRVAGRETQYF
TGTGCCAGCAGGGTAGCGGGTAGGGAGACCCAGTACTTC
>TRBJ2-7|TRBV11-2|TRBD1|-
CASSIGTGGHEQYF
TGTGCCAGCAGCATCGGGACAGGGGGCCACGAGCAGTACTTC
>TRBJ2-1|TRBV7-9|-|-
CASSLGLTSYNEQFF
TGTGCCAGCAGCCTCGGACTCACCTCCTACAATGAGCAGTTCTTC
>TRBJ2-7|TRBV7-9|TRBD2|-
CASSLAGGTYEQYF
TGTGCCAGCAGCTTGGCGGGAGGAACCTACGAGCAGTACTTC
>TRBJ2-7|TRBV10-1|TRBD1|-
CASSEGGRPGEQYF
TGCGCCAGCAGTGAAGGGGGCCGCCCGGGGGAGCAGTACTTC
>TRBJ2-5|TRBV30|TRBD2|-
CAWWGSGRETQYF
TGTGCCTGGTGGGGTAGCGGGAGAGAGACCCAGTACTTC
>TRBJ1-5|TRBV10-3|-|few
CAISELAENQPQHF
TGTGCCATCAGTGAGTTGGCGGAGAATCAGCCCCAGCATTTT
>TRBJ2-6|TRBV7-3|TRBD1|-
CASSAQGVRANVLTF
TGTGCCAGCAGCGCTCAGGGGGTCCGGGCCAACGTCCTGACTTTC
>TRBJ1-1|TRBV11-2|-|-
CASRGGPNTEAFF
TGTGCCAGCAGGGGAGGCCCGAACACTGAAGCTTTCTTT
>TRBJ2-7|TRBV3-1/TRBV3-2|-|-
CASSQGGGNEQYF
TGTGCCAGCAGCCAAGGCGGGGGCAACGAGCAGTACTTC
>TRBJ2-1|TRBV15|-|few
CATRWTGNNEQFF
TGTGCCACCAGGTGGACGGGGAATAATGAGCAGTTCTTC
>TRBJ2-7|TRBV28|-|-
CASSSSYEQYF
TGTGCCAGCAGTTCGTCCTACGAGCAGTACTTC
>TRBJ1-3|TRBV9|-|-
CASSVREGGNTIYF
TGTGCCAGCAGCGTCCGAGAGGGAGGAAACACCATATATTTT
>TRBJ1-3|TRBV28|TRBD1|-
CASRVPGTGPISGNTIYF
TGTGCCAGCAGAGTTCCCGGGACAGGGCCGATCTCTGGAAACACCATATATTTT
>TRBJ2-3|TRBV7-9|-|once
CASSLDAGPNTDTQYF
TGTGCCAGCAGCTTAGACGCGGGGCCAAACACAGATACGCAGTATTTT
>TRBJ1-1|TRBV29-1|-|-
CSVGPPSNLNTEAFF
TGCAGCGTTGGGCCTCCTTCGAACCTGAACACTGAAGCTTTCTTT
>TRBJ1-1|TRBV7-9|-|once
CASTPPGDTEAFF
TGTGCCAGCACCCCCCCAGGGGACACTGAAGCTTTCTTT
>TRBJ2-7|TRBV7-9|TRBD1|-
CASTHPNRDRVLVSHYEQYF
TGTGCCAGCACCCACCCGAACCGGGACAGGGTCCTCGTCTCCCACTACGAGCAGTACTTC
>TRBJ2-7|TRBV5-1|TRBD1|-
CASRERQGSSYEQYF
TGCGCCAGCAGAGAACGACAGGGAAGCTCCTACGAGCAGTACTTC
>TRBJ2-2|TRBV2|-|-
CASSESGFNGELFF
TGTGCCAGCAGTGAATCAGGGTTTAACGGGGAGCTGTTTTTT
>TRBJ1-3|TRBV6-5|-|-
CASRPTGINTIYF
TGTGCCAGCAGACCGACAGGAATAAACACCATATATTTT
>TRBJ2-5|TRBV29-1|TRBD2|-
CSVGVGRPQETQYF
TGCAGCGTTGGGGTCGGGAGGCCGCAAGAGACCCAGTACTTC
>TRBJ2-1|TRBV19|-|-
CASSSRGLQGTSEQFF
TGTGCCAGTAGTAGCCGTGGACTCCAAGGAACGAGTGAGCAGTTCTTC
>TRBJ2-3|TRBV2|TRBD2|-
CASSESERGGPTDTQYF
TGTGCCAGCAGTGAAAGCGAGCGGGGGGGCCCAACAGATACGCAGTATTTT